The T cell receptor (beta chain) described here comes from a study of glioma-infiltrating T cells after dendritic cell vaccination (dated by TCRdb to the mid-2010s). Background on the whole study: The cohort comprised approximately 15 glioblastoma patients from Phase I and II dendritic cell vaccination trials, 9 newly diagnosed and 6 with recurrent disease. Each patient got three intradermal injections of the dendritic cell vaccine, spaced at biweekly intervals, in the arm below the axilla. To make the vaccine, monocyte-derived dendritic cells were cultured for about seven days with IL-4 and GM-CSF and then pulsed overnight with autologous tumor lysate. Patients received autologous tumor lysate-pulsed dendritic cell vaccination between about 2002 and 2013. Survival after dendritic cell vaccination was correlated with TCR sequencing metrics such as TIL content and the overlap between tumor and blood repertoires. In glioblastoma patients vaccinated with dendritic cells, deep sequencing of TCR beta CDR3 regions served to measure tumor-infiltrating lymphocyte content and to compare repertoires between tumor and blood.

Points on this clone: What antigen it recognizes has not been identified. No base qualities exist here, and no much larger clone lies one base off it.

What the work shows at the level of the full study, not this receptor alone: The cohort was small and heterogeneous, with few patients having full blood and tumor sets and even fewer initial-recurrent tumor pairs. TCR clonality showed no direct relationship with survival, which suggests that a diverse polyclonal response may matter. The response model built on TCR overlap across three groups was characterized as speculative, with prospective validation still needed. After dendritic cell vaccination, a higher estimated pretreatment TIL content predicted longer time to progression and overall survival.

There are 16 amino acids in the CDR3, from cysteine to phenylalanine inclusive. Left in the record is the CDR3 DNA by itself, 48 bases read in frame from the first base. V is pruned by 3 bases and J by 3 bases, leaving 8 bases of the junction without a gene match. The germline V gene supplies CDR1 SGHAT and CDR2 FQNNGV. Patients were selected for having adequate residual fresh-frozen tumor tissue and more than two years of available survival data. None of the glioblastoma patients carried an isocitrate dehydrogenase mutation, although molecular status otherwise varied. PBMC were collected before vaccination, two weeks after the third vaccination, and at tumor progression if progression occurred. The Qiagen DNeasy Blood extraction Kit was used to extract genomic DNA. Using the immunoSEQ assay, TCRB CDR3 regions were amplified from 1.5 to 2 micrograms of genomic DNA, or from all available DNA when less than that was on hand. For multiplex PCR, 60 forward primers for TCR V beta segments and 13 reverse primers for J beta segments were used. To estimate reads per starting template, synthetic control templates were spiked into each sample at limiting dilution. Sequencing produced 87 bp reads on the Illumina HiSeq System. Regarding the original processing steps: PCR and sequencing errors were removed by a nearest neighbor algorithm that merged closely related sequences. TCR overlap was defined as the percentage of unique tumor TCR beta sequences that were also present in the same patient's peripheral blood. Sourced from immuneACCESS, this table was stored by TCRdb with only in-frame sequences that have V and J called. A share of the clones is absent; for the studies checked, an unresolved V gene accounts for under half, and the remainder has no known explanation. Clonal size and the V and J genes are those of that table, whereas D and trimming came from the DNA. Present in this sample are tens of thousands of clones, roughly 87% of which were seen just once. 2.1% of the sample goes to the ten largest clones.

The receptor chain draws on TRBV11-2 and TRBJ2-3; 8 nucleotides in the junction match TRBD2. The sequences come from blood, collected before dendritic cell vaccination. This TCR derives from a human donor with glioblastoma. CDR3 reads: CASSFVGGTRTDTQYF. The nucleotide sequence reads as follows: TGTGCCAGCAGCTTCGTGGGGGGGACTAGGACAGATACGCAGTATTTT.